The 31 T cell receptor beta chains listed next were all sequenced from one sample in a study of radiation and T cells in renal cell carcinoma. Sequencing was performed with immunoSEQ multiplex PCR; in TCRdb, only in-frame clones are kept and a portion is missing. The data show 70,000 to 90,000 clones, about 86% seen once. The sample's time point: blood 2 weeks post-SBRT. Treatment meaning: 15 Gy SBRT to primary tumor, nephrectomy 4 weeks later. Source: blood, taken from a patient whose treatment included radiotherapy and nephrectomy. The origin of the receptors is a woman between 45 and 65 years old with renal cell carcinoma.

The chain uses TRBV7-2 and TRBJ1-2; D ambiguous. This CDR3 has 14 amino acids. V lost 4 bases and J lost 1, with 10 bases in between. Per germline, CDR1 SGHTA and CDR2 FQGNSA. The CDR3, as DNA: TGTGCCAGCAGCTCGGCTGGCGGTAACTATGGCTACACCTTC. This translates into CASSSAGGNYGYTF.

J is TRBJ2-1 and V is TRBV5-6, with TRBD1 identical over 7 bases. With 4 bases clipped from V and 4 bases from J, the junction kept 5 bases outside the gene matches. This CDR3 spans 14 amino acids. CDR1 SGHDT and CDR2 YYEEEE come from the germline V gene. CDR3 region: CASSPQGWYNEQFF. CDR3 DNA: TGTGCCAGCAGCCCACAGGGGTGGTACAATGAGCAGTTCTTC.

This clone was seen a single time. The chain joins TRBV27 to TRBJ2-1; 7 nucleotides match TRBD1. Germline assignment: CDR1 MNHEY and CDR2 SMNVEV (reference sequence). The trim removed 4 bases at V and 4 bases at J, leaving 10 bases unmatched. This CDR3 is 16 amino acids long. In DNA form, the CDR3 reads TGTGCCAGCAGTTCAATCACAGGGGCGGCGTACAATGAGCAGTTCTTC. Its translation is CASSSITGAAYNEQFF.

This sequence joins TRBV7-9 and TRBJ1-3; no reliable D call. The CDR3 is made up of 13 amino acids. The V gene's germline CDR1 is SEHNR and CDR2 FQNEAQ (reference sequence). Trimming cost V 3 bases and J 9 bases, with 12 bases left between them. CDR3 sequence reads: CASSLGSRSTIYF. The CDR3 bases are TGTGCCAGCAGCTTGGGCAGCCGGTCCACCATATATTTT.

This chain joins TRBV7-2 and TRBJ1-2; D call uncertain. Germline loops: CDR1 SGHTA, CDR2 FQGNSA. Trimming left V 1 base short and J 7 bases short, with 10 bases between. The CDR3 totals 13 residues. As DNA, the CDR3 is TGTGCCAGCAGCTTAGGAGGGATGGGTGGCTACACCTTC. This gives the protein CASSLGGMGGYTF. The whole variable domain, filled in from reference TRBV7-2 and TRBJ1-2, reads GAGVSQSPSNKVTEKGKDVELRCDPISGHTALYWYRQSLGQGLEFLIYFQGNSAPDKSGLPSDRFSAERTGGSVSTLTIQRTQQEDSAVYLCASSLGGMGGYTFGSGTRLTVV.

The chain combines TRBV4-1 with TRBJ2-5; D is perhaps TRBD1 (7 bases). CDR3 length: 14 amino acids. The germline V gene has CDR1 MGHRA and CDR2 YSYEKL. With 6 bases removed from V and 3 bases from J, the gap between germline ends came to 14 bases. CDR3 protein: CASSFRGAEETQYF. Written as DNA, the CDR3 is TGCGCCAGCAGTTTCAGGGGGGCCGAAGAGACCCAGTACTTC.

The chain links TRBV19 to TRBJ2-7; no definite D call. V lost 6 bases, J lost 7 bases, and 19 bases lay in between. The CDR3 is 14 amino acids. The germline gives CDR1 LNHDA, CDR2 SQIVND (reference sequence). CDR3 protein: CASSRGHQLREQYF. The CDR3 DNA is TGTGCCAGTAGCCGTGGTCACCAGTTGCGGGAGCAGTACTTC. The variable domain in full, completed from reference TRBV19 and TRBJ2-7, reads DGGITQSPKYLFRKEGQNVTLSCEQNLNHDAMYWYRQDPGQGLRLIYYSQIVNDFQKGDIAEGYSVSREKKESFPLTVTSAQKNPTAFYLCASSRGHQLREQYFGPGTRLTVT.

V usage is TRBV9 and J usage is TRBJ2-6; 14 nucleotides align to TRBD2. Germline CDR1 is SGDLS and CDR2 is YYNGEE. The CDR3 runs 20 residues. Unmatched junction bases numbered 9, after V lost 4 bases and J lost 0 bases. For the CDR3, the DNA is TGTGCCAGCAGCTTTAGGACTAGCGGGGGGATACACTCTGGGGCCAACGTCCTGACTTTC. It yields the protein CASSFRTSGGIHSGANVLTF.

As DNA, the CDR3 is TGCGCCAGCAGCCAAGATATTGTGCTGCCAGATACGCAGTATTTT. It translates to CASSQDIVLPDTQYF. The chain is built from TRBV4-3 and TRBJ2-3; no clear D. V lost 0 bases and J lost 4, with 11 bases in between. This CDR3 spans 15 amino acids. The germline CDR1 and CDR2 sequences are LGHNA and YSLEER.

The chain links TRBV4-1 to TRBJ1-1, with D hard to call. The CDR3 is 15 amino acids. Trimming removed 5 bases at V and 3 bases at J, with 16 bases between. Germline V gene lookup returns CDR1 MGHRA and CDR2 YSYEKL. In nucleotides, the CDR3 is TGCGCCAGCAGCTTGGGAATGGAGAGGGACACTGAAGCTTTCTTT. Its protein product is CASSLGMERDTEAFF.

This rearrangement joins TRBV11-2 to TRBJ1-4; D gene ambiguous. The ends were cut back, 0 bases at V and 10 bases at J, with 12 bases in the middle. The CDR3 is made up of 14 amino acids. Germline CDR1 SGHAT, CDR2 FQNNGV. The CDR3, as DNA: TGTGCCAGCAGCTTAGAGACAATCCTCGGAAAACTGTTTTTT. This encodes CASSLETILGKLFF.

The CDR3 reads CASSVGPLGATDTQYF. The CDR3, as DNA: TGTGCCAGCAGCGTAGGCCCCCTAGGGGCGACAGATACGCAGTATTTT. The V call is TRBV7-2, the J call TRBJ2-3, with D perhaps TRBD1 (5 bases). The CDR3 runs 16 residues. Germline V gene sequence: CDR1 SGHTA, CDR2 FQGNSA. Trimming took off 5 bases at V and 3 bases at J, with 18 bases between the two ends.

CDR3: CASSTGTAKNIQYF. The CDR3 DNA follows: TGTGCCAGTAGTACCGGGACAGCCAAAAACATTCAGTACTTC. V gene TRBV19 combines with J gene TRBJ2-4; the D call may be TRBD1 or TRBD2 (5 bases each). V was cut by 4 bases and J by 0 bases, with 7 bases left in between. The length of the CDR3 is 14 residues. The germline gives CDR1 LNHDA, CDR2 SQIVND (reference sequence).

The CDR3: CASSAQAGGNTIYF. CDR3 sequence (DNA): TGTGCCAGCAGCGCCCAGGCTGGTGGAAACACCATATATTTT. The chain couples TRBV7-2 to TRBJ1-3; the D is unclear. The germline V gene encodes CDR1 SGHTA and CDR2 FQGNSA. With 5 bases removed from V and 3 bases from J, the gap between germline ends came to 11 bases. The CDR3 totals 14 residues.

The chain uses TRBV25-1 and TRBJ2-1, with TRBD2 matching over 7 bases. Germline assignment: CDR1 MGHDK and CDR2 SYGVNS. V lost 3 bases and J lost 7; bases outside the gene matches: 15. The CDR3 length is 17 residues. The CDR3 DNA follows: TGTGCCAGCAGTGAGGTTATAAGCGGGGTCTTAAAGAATGAGCAGTTCTTC. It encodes CASSEVISGVLKNEQFF.

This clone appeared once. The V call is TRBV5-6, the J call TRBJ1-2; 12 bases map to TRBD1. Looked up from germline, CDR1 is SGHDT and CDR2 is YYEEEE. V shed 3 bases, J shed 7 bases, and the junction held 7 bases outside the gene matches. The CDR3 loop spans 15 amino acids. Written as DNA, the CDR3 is TGTGCCAGCAGCTCCCGGGACAGGGGGCTAAGTGGCTACACCTTC. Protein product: CASSSRDRGLSGYTF. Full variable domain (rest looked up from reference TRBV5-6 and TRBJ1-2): DAGVTQSPTHLIKTRGQQVTLRCSPKSGHDTVSWYQQALGQGPQFIFQYYEEEERQRGNFPDRFSGHQFPNYSSELNVNALLLGDSALYLCASSSRDRGLSGYTFGSGTRLTVV.

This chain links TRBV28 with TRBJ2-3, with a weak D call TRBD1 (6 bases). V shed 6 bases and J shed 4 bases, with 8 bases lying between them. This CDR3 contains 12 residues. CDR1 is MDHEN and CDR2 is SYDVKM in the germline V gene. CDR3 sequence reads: CASRSGADTQYF. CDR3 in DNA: TGTGCCAGCAGGTCAGGGGCAGATACGCAGTATTTT.

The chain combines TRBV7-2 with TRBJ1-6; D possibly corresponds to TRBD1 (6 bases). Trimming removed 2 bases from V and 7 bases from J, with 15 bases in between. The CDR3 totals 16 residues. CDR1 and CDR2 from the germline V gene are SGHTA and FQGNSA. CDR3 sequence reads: CASSLSGGGVNSPLHF. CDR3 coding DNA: TGTGCCAGCAGCTTATCGGGAGGGGGGGTGAATTCACCCCTCCACTTT.

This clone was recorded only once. In DNA, the CDR3 is TGTGCCAGCAGCTTAGTTTCGGACAGTCCCGAGCAGTTCTTC. Protein sequence: CASSLVSDSPEQFF. This chain joins TRBV7-9 and TRBJ2-1; TRBD1 is a possible D gene (6 bases). The length of the CDR3 is 14 residues. CDR1 and CDR2 (germline): SEHNR, FQNEAQ (reference sequence). V was shortened by 1 base and J by 10 bases, with 14 bases between the two germline ends.

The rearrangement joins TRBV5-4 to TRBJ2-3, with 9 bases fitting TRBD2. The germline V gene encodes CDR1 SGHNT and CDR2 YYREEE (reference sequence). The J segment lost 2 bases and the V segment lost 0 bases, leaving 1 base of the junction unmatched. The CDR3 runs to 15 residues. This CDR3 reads CASSLGLADTDTQYF. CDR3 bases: TGTGCCAGCAGCTTGGGACTAGCGGACACAGATACGCAGTATTTT.

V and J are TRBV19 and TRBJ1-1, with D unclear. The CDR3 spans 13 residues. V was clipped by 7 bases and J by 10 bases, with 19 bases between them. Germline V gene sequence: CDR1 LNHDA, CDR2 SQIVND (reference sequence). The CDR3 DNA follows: TGTGCCAGTACCATCGACCGTTATCGGGGAGCTTTCTTT. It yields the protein CASTIDRYRGAFF.

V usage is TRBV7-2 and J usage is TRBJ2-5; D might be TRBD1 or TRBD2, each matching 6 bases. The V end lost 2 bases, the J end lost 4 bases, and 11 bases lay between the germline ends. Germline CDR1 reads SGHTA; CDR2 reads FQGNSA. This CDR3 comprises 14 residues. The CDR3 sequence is CASSLLGGLETQYF. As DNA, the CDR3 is TGTGCCAGCAGCTTACTGGGGGGCCTAGAGACCCAGTACTTC.

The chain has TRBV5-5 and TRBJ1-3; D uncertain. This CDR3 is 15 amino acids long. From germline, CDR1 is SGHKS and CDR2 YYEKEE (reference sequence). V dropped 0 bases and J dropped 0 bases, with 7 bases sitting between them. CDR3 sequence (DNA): TGTGCCAGCAGCTTGGAGACCAGCTCTGGAAACACCATATATTTT. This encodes CASSLETSSGNTIYF.

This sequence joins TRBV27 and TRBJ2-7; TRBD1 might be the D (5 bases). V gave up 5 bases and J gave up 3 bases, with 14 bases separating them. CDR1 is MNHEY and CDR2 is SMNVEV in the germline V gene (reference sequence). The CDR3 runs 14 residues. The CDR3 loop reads CASSPWTMLYEQYF. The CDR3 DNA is TGTGCCAGCAGTCCCTGGACAATGCTCTACGAGCAGTACTTC.

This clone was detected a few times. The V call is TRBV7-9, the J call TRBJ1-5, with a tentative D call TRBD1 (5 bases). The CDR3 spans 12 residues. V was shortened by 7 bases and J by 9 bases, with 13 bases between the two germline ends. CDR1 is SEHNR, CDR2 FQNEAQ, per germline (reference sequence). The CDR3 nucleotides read TGTGCCAGCACCTCAAGGGGTACGCCCCAGCATTTT. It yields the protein CASTSRGTPQHF. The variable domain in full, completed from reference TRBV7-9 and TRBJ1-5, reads DTGVSQNPRHKITKRGQNVTFRCDPISEHNRLYWYRQTLGQGPEFLTYFQNEAQLEKSRLLSDRFSAERPKGSFSTLEIQRTEQGDSAMYLCASTSRGTPQHFGDGTRLSIL.

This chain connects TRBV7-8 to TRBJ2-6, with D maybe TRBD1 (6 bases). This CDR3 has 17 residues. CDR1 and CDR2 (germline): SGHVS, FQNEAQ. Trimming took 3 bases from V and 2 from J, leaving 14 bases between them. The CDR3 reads CASSFYRVRTGANVLTF. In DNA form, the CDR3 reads TGTGCCAGCAGCTTCTACAGGGTTCGAACTGGGGCCAACGTCCTGACTTTC.

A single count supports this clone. CDR3 protein: CASRYRQGSVDETQYF. As DNA, the CDR3 is TGTGCCAGCAGGTATAGACAGGGGTCGGTGGACGAGACCCAGTACTTC. The chain joins TRBV2 to TRBJ2-5, with 8 bases that match TRBD1. The V gene end was trimmed by 6 bases and the J gene end by 5 bases; junction bases not matched to a gene: 14. The CDR3 runs to 16 residues. Germline values: CDR1 SNHLY, CDR2 FYNNEI.

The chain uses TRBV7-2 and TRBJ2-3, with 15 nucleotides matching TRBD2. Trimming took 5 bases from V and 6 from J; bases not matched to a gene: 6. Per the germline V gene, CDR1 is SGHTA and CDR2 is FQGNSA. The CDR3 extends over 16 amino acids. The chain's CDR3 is CASSPSGLAGGDTQYF. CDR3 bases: TGTGCCAGCAGCCCGTCGGGACTAGCGGGGGGCGATACGCAGTATTTT.

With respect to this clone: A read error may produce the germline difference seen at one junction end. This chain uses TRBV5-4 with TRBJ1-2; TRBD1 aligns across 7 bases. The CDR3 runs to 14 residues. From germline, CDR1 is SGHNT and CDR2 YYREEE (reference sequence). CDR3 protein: CASSIGDRSYGYIF. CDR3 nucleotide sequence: TGTGCCAGCAGCATAGGGGACAGAAGTTATGGCTACATCTTC.

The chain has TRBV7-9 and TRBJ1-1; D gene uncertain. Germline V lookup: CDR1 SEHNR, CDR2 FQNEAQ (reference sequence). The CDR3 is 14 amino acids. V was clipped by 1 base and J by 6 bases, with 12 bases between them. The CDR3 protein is CASSLGALGPEAFF. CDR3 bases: TGTGCCAGCAGCTTAGGGGCATTGGGTCCTGAAGCTTTCTTT.

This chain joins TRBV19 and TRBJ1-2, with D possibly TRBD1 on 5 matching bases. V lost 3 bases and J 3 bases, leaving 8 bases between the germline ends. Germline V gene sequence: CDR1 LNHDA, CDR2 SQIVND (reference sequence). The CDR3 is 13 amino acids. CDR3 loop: CASSMDKDYGYTF. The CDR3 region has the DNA TGTGCCAGTAGTATGGACAAGGACTATGGCTACACCTTC.